The clone carrying this TCR beta chain has just a few counts. The antigen is not known. Profiled with immunoSEQ multiplex PCR; TCRdb holds only in-frame clones, not every one. The sample gives roughly 32,000 clones, 80% to 85% of which show up once; 20% to 25% is in the top ten. These data originate in a study of OX40 agonist ivuxolimab in advanced cancers. Study-wide background: Across the patients, intravenous ivuxolimab was delivered every 2 weeks at 0.01 to 10 mg/kg. Dose-escalation patients suffered from hepatocellular carcinoma, melanoma, renal cell or head and neck cancer. Whole-study findings and limits: CD4+ and CD8+ blood T cells expanded clonally by week 6 at 0.1 to 3.0 mg/kg.

CDR3 length: 13 residues. The V end was cut by 6 bases, the J end by 8 bases, with 15 bases between. Germline V lookup: CDR1 SGHTA, CDR2 FQGNSA. The rearrangement joins TRBV7-2 to TRBJ2-3, with D possibly TRBD1 on 5 matching bases. The sequenced sample was CD4+ or CD8+ T cells sorted from blood, obtained in a trial of the OX40 agonist ivuxolimab. The clonotype was recovered from an adult with an advanced solid tumor such as melanoma, head and neck, liver or kidney cancer. CDR3 in DNA: TGTGCCAGCAGTCAAGGGGTCTTAGGTACGCAGTATTTT. As protein: CASSQGVLGTQYF.